This T cell receptor (beta chain) was retrieved from a study of OX40 agonist ivuxolimab in advanced cancers. Looking at the study overall: The costimulatory receptor OX40 (CD134) was targeted by ivuxolimab, a fully human IgG2 agonistic monoclonal antibody. Prior anti-PD-1, anti-PD-L1 or anti-CTLA-4 therapy was permitted, and checkpoint inhibitors had been received by about two fifths of dose-escalation patients. Peripheral TCRbeta sequencing aimed to test whether ivuxolimab altered TCR sequence diversity and caused clonal T-cell expansion. Of the approximately 53 patients in dose escalation, 19 had hepatocellular carcinoma, roughly 15 had melanoma, 9 had renal cell carcinoma and 9 had head and neck cancer. In the dose-escalation cohort, approximately 80% of patients were male, and the mean age was around 60 years with a range of about 23 to 79. The monotherapy dose-escalation portion (N of about 50 patients) of the phase I ivuxolimab trial is reported in the paper. Partial responses were achieved by three dose-escalation patients, of whom one had hepatocellular carcinoma and two had cutaneous melanoma. Intravenous ivuxolimab was administered to patients every 2 weeks at six dose levels: 0.01, 0.1, 0.3, 1.5, 3 and 10 mg/kg.

Genomic DNA was isolated from the sorted cells so that the TCRbeta CDR3 region could be sequenced. TCRbeta CDR3 regions were sequenced using the immunoSEQ Assay. TCRdb limited this immuneACCESS table to in-frame rearrangements with V and J called. A share of clones is missing; checked studies link under half to unresolved V genes, and the rest is unexplained. This sample has tens of thousands of clones in its table, and about 90% of those were observed once. In total, the top ten clones hold less than 6% of the sample. The trial excluded patients who had a history of autoimmune disease or were on systemic immunosuppression. Peripheral blood for TCR sequencing was drawn from every dose cohort at baseline, at cycle 4 day 1 and at cycle 7 day 1. The samples were drawn from a first-in-human, open-label, multicenter phase I dose-escalation trial of ivuxolimab. Adults with locally advanced or metastatic melanoma, renal cell, hepatocellular, or head and neck squamous cell carcinoma were enrolled in the trial. Before TCR sequencing, CD4+ T cells and CD8+ T cells were sorted from peripheral blood as separate populations.

Taken from the germline V gene, the CDR1 and CDR2 loops are MNHEY and SVGAGI. After removal of 7 bases from V and 4 bases from J, the junction retains 5 bases not matched to a gene. The CDR3, from cysteine to phenylalanine, totals 13 residues. Only CDR3 DNA remains: 39 bases, in frame from the first base. Details on this clone: Its specific antigen is unknown. Per-base qualities were not stored, and no clone one base away is much larger.

Beyond this particular receptor, the publication reports: In the 0.1-3.0 mg/kg groups, partial responders were among the patients with the lowest normalized peripheral clonal expansion, particularly in CD8+ T cells. Clonal expansion of both CD4+ and CD8+ blood T cells was observed from baseline to week 6 at doses 0.1 to 3.0 mg/kg. Low levels of normalized T-cell clonal expansion were also seen in some patients who did not respond. On average, CD8+ T cells showed more expanded clones than CD4+ T cells after ivuxolimab. Which antigens the clonally expanded peripheral T cells were specific for was not determined.

The starting material was CD4+ or CD8+ T cells sorted from blood, obtained in a trial of the OX40 agonist ivuxolimab. Recombination linked TRBV6-5 to TRBJ1-2, with 8 bases aligning to TRBD1. The clonotype was recovered from an adult with an advanced solid tumor such as melanoma, head and neck, liver or kidney cancer. For the CDR3, the sequence is CASTPGQVYGYTF. The nucleotides are TGTGCCAGCACTCCGGGACAGGTCTATGGCTACACCTTC.